This TCR beta chain was sequenced in a study of response to subunit inactivated influenza vaccine. Notes on this clonotype: Its cognate antigen is unknown.

Germline loops: CDR1 SGHAT, CDR2 FQNNGV. The CDR3 covers 13 residues. The V and J ends lost 5 bases and 8 bases respectively, with 15 bases between them. Overall study findings and caveats: Seasonal influenza vaccination, on each occasion, was suggested by the authors to recruit few new T cells.

Via MiXCR, TCRdb re-called the RT-PCR reads, giving one row per CDR3 protein. This repertoire shows about 500,000 distinct CDR3 sequences, 13% found once; its top ten account for less than 15%. This clonotype was sampled from a man aged 50-59 years who received an inactivated influenza vaccine. V and J are TRBV11-2 and TRBJ2-5; D gene unclear. Sample: PBMCs from blood, taken about 40 days after vaccination. CDR3 DNA: TGTGCCAGCAGCACCTTCTCACAGTCTACCCAGTACTTC. Translated: CASSTFSQSTQYF.